This T cell receptor beta chain was sequenced in a study of blood T cell repertoires in COVID-19. Looking at the study overall: Acute-phase and convalescent COVID-19 samples originated in the United States, Italy and Spain. T cells, B-cell-depleted T cells, or PBMCs supplied cDNA or gDNA.

The junction had 6 bases not matched to a gene; V was cut back by 6 bases and J by 6 bases. CDR3 size: 13 residues. As handled by the study authors: Using reference gene primer amplification, nucleated cell counts were estimated. Assay: immunoSEQ multiplex PCR; the TCRdb copy retains only in-frame clones and omits some. Clonal size and the V and J genes are those of that table, whereas D and trimming came from the DNA. The profile shows about 150,000 clones, roughly 87% of them singletons. The V gene is TRBV12-3 or TRBV12-4, the J gene TRBJ1-2, with TRBD1 matching 8 bases. The material sequenced was peripheral blood. This receptor was taken from a woman between 55 and 75 years old with active or convalescent COVID-19. DNA for the CDR3: TGTGCCAGCAGCCTACCAGGGGGCGATGGCTACACCTTC. As protein: CASSLPGGDGYTF.